A single sample gave rise to the 2 T cell receptor beta chains below, sequenced in a study of Graves' ophthalmopathy and Graves' hyperthyroidism. TCR beta CDR3 regions were amplified from RNA transcripts. First-round RT-PCR with HTBI primers preceded a second-round multiplex PCR. TCRdb redid the calling of the multiplex PCR reads with MiXCR, one entry per CDR3 protein. The sample records a few hundred thousand distinct CDR3 sequences, about a sixth being singletons. Sequenced sample: peripheral blood. The receptors here all came from an adult man with Graves' ophthalmopathy.

This clonotype came up many times. The rearrangement uses TRBV5-1 and TRBJ2-7; 12 bases line up with TRBD2. CDR1 and CDR2 from the germline V gene are SGHRS and YFSETQ. V was pared by 6 bases and J by 5 bases, with 6 bases of the junction left unmatched. The CDR3 has 14 amino acids. CDR3 nucleotides: TGCGCCAGCACAACTAGCGGGGGGATCAACGAGCAGTACTTC. Its translation is CASTTSGGINEQYF.

There are many counts of this clonotype. The rearrangement uses TRBV19 and TRBJ1-2, with 7 bases that match TRBD1. V lost 4 bases and J lost 6; bases outside the gene matches: 11. Germline loops: CDR1 LNHDA, CDR2 SQIVND (reference sequence). CDR3 size: 15 residues. The CDR3 sequence: CASSTTGYFGNGYTF. The CDR3 DNA sequence: TGTGCCAGTAGTACGACAGGGTATTTCGGCAATGGCTACACCTTC. The whole variable domain, remainder taken from reference TRBV19 and TRBJ1-2, is DGGITQSPKYLFRKEGQNVTLSCEQNLNHDAMYWYRQDPGQGLRLIYYSQIVNDFQKGDIAEGYSVSREKKESFPLTVTSAQKNPTAFYLCASSTTGYFGNGYTFGSGTRLTVV.